Presented here are 6 T cell receptor beta chains from one specimen sequenced in a study of beta chain features in type 1 diabetes. Isolated RNA was reverse transcribed in full, so expressed TCRB transcripts were sequenced. Using immunoSEQ multiplex PCR, the repertoire was profiled, and TCRdb retains in-frame clones only, with some absent. The repertoire consists of roughly 370,000 clones, with approximately 14% occurring once and the leading ten covering 0.03% to 0.04%. The sample comprised naive CD4+ T cells from blood. These receptors were obtained from a man younger than 40 in good health.

This clone showed up just a few times. CDR3 region: CASSPQPGKTEAFF. The CDR3 DNA sequence: TGTGCCAGCAGCCCACAACCCGGGAAAACTGAAGCTTTCTTT. The chain uses TRBV7-3 and TRBJ1-1; no clear D. The germline V and J ends were trimmed by 5 bases and 5 bases, with 15 bases remaining between them. This CDR3 has 14 residues. CDR1 and CDR2 from the germline V gene are SGHTA and FQGTGA.

The chain has TRBV7-6 and TRBJ2-7; D could derive from TRBD1 or TRBD2 (5 bases each). CDR1 and CDR2 (germline): SGHVS, FNYEAQ. The CDR3 consists of 13 residues. The germline V and J ends were trimmed by 2 bases and 5 bases, with 10 bases remaining between them. The CDR3 spells CASSLLRGNEQYV. CDR3 DNA sequence: TGTGCCAGCAGCTTACTGAGGGGCAACGAGCAGTACGTC.

This clone has just a few counts. The genes are TRBV7-2 and TRBJ2-5; D is uncertain. The germline gives CDR1 SGHTA, CDR2 FQGNSA. V lost 1 base to trimming and J lost 5 bases, with 11 bases between them. The CDR3 is made up of 14 amino acids. CDR3 in DNA: TGTGCCAGCAGCTTAGTAGCAGGCCGGGAGACCCAGTACTTC. As protein: CASSLVAGRETQYF.

In its sample, this clone was seen a few times. CDR3 region: CASSLWGVGEQYF. DNA for the CDR3: TGTGCCAGCAGTTTATGGGGGGTAGGCGAGCAGTACTTC. The gene calls are TRBV27 and TRBJ2-7; D may be TRBD2 (6 bases). V was cut by 1 base and J by 6 bases, with 10 bases left in between. CDR3 length: 13 residues. Germline lookup yields CDR1 MNHEY and CDR2 SMNVEV (reference sequence).

This clone was recorded a few times. V is TRBV14 and J is TRBJ2-5; D is possibly TRBD2 (6 bases). CDR1 is SGHDN and CDR2 is FVKESK in the germline V gene. The CDR3 has 15 residues. V was clipped by 3 bases and J by 7 bases, with 18 bases between them. The CDR3 loop is CASSQFSGAYRTQYF. The DNA for the CDR3 is TGTGCCAGCAGCCAGTTTAGCGGAGCTTATAGGACCCAGTACTTC.

This clone was seen a few times. The chain is built from TRBV9 and TRBJ2-1; no reliable D call. CDR1 is SGDLS and CDR2 is YYNGEE in the germline V gene. The CDR3 sequence is 13 residues long. The V end was cut by 0 bases, the J end by 7 bases, with 8 bases between. The CDR3, as DNA: TGTGCCAGCAGCGTAGGAGCGCTTAATGAGCAGTTCTTC. Translated, it gives CASSVGALNEQFF.